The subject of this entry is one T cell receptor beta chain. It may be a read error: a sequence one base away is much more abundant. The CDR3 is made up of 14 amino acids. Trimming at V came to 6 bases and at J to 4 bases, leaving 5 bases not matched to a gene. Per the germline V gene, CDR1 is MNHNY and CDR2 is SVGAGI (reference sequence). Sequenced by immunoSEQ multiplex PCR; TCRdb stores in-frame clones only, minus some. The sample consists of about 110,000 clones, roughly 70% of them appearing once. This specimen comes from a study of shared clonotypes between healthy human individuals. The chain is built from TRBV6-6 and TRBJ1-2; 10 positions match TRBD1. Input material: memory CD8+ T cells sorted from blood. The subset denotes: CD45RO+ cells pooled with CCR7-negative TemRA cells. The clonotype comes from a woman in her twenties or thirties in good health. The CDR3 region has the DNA TGTGCCAGCAGCCCGGGACAGGGGTTCTATGGCTACACCTTC. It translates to CASSPGQGFYGYTF.